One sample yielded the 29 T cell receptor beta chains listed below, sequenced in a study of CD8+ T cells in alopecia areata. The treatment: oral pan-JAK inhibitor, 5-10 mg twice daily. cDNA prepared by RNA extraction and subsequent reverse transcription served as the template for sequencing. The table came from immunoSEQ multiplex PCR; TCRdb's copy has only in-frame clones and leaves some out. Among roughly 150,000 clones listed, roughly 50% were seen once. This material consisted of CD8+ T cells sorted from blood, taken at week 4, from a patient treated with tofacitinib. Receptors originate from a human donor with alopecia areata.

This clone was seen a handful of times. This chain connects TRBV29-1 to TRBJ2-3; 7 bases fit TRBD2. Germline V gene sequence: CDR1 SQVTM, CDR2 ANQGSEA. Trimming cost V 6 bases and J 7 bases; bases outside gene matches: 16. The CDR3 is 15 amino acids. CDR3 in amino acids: CSVDTRTRSGNTQYF. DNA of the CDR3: TGCAGCGTAGATACCAGGACTAGATCGGGGAATACGCAGTATTTT.

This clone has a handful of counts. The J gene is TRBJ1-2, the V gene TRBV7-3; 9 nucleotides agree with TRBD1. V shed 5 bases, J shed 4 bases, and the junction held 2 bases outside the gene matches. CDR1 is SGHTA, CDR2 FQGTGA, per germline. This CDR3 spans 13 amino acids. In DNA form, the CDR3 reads TGTGCCAGCAGCCCGGGACAGGGCTATGGCTACACCTTC. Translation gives CASSPGQGYGYTF.

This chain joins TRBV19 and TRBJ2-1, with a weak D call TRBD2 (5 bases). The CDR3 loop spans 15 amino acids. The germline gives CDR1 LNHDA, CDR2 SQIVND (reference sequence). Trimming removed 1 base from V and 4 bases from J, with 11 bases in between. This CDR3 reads CASSIGGLGYNEQFF. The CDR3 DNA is TGTGCCAGTAGTATAGGAGGGCTCGGTTACAATGAGCAGTTCTTC.

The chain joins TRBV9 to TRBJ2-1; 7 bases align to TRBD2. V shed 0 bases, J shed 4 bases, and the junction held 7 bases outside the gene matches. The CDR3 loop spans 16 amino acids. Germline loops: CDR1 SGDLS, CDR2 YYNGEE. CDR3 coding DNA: TGTGCCAGCAGCGTAGATGCAGCGGGGTCGTACAATGAGCAGTTCTTC. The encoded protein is CASSVDAAGSYNEQFF.

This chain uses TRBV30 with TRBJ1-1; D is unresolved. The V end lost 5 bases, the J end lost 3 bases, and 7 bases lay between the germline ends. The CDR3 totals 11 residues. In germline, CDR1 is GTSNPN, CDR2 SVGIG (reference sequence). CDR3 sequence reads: CAWGWDTEAFF. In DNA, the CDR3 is TGTGCCTGGGGCTGGGACACTGAAGCTTTCTTT.

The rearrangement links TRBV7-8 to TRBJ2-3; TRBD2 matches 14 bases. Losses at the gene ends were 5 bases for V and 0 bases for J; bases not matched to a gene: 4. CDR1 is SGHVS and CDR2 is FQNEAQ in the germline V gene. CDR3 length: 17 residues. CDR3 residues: CASSTGLAGGSTDTQYF. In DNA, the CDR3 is TGTGCCAGCAGCACTGGACTAGCGGGGGGTAGCACAGATACGCAGTATTTT.

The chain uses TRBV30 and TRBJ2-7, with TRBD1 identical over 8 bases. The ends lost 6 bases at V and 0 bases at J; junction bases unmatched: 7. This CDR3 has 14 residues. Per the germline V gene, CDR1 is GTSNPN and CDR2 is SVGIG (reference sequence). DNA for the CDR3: TGTGCCTGCTGGGACAGGAACTTCTCCTACGAGCAGTACTTC. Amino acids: CACWDRNFSYEQYF.

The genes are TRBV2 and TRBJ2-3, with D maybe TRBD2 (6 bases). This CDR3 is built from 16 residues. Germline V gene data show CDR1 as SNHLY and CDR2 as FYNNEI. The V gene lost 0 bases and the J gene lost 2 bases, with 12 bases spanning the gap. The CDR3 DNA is TGTGCCAGCAGTGAAGCGCCGGGGGAAAACACAGATACGCAGTATTTT. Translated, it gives CASSEAPGENTDTQYF.

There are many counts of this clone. The CDR3 protein is CASSEIGGGPNEQFF. The CDR3 nucleotides are TGTGCCAGCAGTGAAATCGGCGGGGGGCCCAATGAGCAGTTCTTC. The chain employs TRBV6-1 and TRBJ2-1, with 8 bases aligning to TRBD2. CDR3 length: 15 amino acids. The junction had 6 bases not matched to a gene; V was cut back by 2 bases and J by 6 bases. Per germline, CDR1 MNHNS and CDR2 SASEGT.

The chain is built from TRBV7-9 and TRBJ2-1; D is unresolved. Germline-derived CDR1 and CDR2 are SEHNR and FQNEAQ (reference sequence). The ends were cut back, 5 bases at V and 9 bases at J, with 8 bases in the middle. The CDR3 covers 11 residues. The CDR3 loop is CASSPDSEQFF. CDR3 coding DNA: TGTGCCAGCAGCCCGGATTCTGAGCAGTTCTTC.

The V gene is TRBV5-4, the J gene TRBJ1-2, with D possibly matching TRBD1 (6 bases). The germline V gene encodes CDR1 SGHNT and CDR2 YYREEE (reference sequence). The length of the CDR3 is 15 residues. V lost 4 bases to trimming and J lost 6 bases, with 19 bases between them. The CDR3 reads CASSRVPAGANGYTF. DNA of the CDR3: TGTGCCAGCAGCCGGGTCCCTGCGGGGGCTAATGGCTACACCTTC.

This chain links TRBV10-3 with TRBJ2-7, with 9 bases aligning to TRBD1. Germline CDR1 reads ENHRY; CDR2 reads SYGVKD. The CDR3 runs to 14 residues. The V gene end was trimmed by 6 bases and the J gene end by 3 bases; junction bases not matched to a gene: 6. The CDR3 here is CAISLPGQGYEQYF. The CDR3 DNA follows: TGTGCCATCAGCTTACCGGGACAGGGCTACGAGCAGTACTTC.

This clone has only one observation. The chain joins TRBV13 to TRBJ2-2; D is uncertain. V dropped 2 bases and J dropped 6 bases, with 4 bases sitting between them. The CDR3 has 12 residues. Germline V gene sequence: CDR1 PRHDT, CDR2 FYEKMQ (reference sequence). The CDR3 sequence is CASSLFPGELFF. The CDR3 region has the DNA TGTGCCAGCAGCTTATTCCCCGGGGAGCTGTTTTTT.

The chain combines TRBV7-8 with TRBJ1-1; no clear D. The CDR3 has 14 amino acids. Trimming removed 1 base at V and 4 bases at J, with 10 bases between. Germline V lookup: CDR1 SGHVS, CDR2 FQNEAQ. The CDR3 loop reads CASSLVGYSTEAFF. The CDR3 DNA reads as TGTGCCAGCAGCTTAGTGGGGTATAGCACTGAAGCTTTCTTT.

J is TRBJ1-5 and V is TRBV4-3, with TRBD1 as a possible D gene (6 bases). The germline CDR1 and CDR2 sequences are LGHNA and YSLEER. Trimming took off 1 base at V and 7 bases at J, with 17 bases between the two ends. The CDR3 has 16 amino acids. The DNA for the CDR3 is TGCGCCAGCAGCCAAGTTTTAGGGGGAAAGGACCAGCCCCAGCATTTT. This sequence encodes CASSQVLGGKDQPQHF.

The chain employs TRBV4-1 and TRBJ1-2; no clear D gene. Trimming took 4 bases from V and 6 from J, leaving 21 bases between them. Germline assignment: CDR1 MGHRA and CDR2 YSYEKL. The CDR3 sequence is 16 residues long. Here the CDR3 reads CASSLRRDPYRDGYTF. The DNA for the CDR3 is TGCGCCAGCAGCCTACGTCGAGACCCCTATCGGGATGGCTACACCTTC.

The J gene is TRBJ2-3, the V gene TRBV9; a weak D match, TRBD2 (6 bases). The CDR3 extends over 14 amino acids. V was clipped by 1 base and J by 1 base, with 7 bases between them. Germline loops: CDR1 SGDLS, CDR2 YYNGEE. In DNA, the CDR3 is TGTGCCAGCAGCGTACCGGGAGGCACAGATACGCAGTATTTT. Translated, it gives CASSVPGGTDTQYF. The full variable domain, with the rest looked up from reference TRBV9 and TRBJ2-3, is DSGVTQTPKHLITATGQRVTLRCSPRSGDLSVYWYQQSLDQGLQFLIQYYNGEERAKGNILERFSAQQFPDLHSELNLSSLELGDSALYFCASSVPGGTDTQYFGPGTRLTVL.

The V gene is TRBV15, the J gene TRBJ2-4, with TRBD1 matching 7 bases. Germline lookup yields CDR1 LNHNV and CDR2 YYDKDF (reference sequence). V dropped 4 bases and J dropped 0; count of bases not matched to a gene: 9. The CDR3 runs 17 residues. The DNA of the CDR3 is TGTGCCACCAGCACCGGACAGGTTTGGATAGCCAAAAACATTCAGTACTTC. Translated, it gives CATSTGQVWIAKNIQYF.

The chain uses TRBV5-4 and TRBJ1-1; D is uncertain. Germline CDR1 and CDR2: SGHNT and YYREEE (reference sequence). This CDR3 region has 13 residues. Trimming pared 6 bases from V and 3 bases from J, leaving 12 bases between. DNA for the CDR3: TGTGCCAGCAAGGTTTGGGTGGACACTGAAGCTTTCTTT. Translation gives CASKVWVDTEAFF.

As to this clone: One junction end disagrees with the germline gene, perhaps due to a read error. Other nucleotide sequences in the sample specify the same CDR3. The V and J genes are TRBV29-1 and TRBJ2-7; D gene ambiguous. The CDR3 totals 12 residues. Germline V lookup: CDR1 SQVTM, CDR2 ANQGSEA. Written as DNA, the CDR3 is TGCAGCGTCGAAGATCTAGGGTACGAGCAGTACTTC. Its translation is CSVEDLGYEQYF.

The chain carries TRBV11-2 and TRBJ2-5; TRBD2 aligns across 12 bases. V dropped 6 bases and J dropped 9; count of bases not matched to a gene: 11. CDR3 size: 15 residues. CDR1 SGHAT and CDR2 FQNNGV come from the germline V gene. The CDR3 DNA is TGTGCCAGCAGTCGACTAGCGGGGGACCTCATCCCCCAGTACTTC. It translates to CASSRLAGDLIPQYF. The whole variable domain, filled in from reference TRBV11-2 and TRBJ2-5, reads EAGVAQSPRYKIIEKRQSVAFWCNPISGHATLYWYQQILGQGPKLLIQFQNNGVVDDSQLPKDRFSAERLKGVDSTLKIQPAKLEDSAVYLCASSRLAGDLIPQYFGPGTRLLVL.

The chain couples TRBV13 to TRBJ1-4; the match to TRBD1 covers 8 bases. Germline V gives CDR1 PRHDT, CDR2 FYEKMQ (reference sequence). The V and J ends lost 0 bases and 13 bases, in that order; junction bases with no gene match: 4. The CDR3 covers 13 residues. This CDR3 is CASSLGGQGGLFF. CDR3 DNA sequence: TGTGCCAGCAGCTTAGGAGGACAGGGTGGACTGTTTTTT. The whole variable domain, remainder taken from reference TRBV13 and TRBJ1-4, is AAGVIQSPRHLIKEKRETATLKCYPIPRHDTVYWYQQGPGQDPQFLISFYEKMQSDKGSIPDRFSAQQFSDYHSELNMSSLELGDSALYFCASSLGGQGGLFFGSGTQLSVL.

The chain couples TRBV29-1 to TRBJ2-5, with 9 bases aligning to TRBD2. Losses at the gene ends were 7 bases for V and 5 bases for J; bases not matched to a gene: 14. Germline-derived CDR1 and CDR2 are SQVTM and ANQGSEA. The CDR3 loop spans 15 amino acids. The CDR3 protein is CSAVERGAPGETQYF. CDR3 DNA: TGCAGCGCTGTGGAGCGGGGGGCCCCGGGCGAGACCCAGTACTTC.

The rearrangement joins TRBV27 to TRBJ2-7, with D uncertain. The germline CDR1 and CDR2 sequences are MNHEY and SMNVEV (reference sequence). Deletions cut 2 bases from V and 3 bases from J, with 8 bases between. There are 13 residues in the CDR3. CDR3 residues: CASSLIPLYEQYF. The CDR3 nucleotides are TGTGCCAGCAGTTTAATCCCACTCTACGAGCAGTACTTC.

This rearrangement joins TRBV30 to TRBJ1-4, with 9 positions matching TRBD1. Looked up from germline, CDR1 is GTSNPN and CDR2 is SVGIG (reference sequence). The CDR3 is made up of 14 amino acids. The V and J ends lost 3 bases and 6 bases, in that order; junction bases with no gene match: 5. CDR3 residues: CAWSRDRVDEKLFF. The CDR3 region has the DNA TGTGCCTGGAGCAGGGACAGGGTTGATGAAAAACTGTTTTTT.

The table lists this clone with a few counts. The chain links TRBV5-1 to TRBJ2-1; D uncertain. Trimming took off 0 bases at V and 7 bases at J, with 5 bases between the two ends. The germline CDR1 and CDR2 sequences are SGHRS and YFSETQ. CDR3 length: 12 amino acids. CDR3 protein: CASSLVYNEQFF. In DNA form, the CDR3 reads TGCGCCAGCAGCTTGGTGTATAATGAGCAGTTCTTC.

The CDR3 sequence: CASSPPIAGGRDTQYF. Here the CDR3 DNA reads TGTGCCAGCAGCCCTCCGATAGCGGGGGGCCGGGATACGCAGTATTTT. The genes are TRBV7-9 and TRBJ2-3, with 10 bases fitting TRBD2. Germline V gene lookup returns CDR1 SEHNR and CDR2 FQNEAQ (reference sequence). The CDR3 loop spans 16 amino acids. With V trimmed by 5 bases and J by 6 bases, 11 bases remained unmatched. The full variable domain, its missing parts supplied by reference TRBV7-9 and TRBJ2-3, is DTGVSQNPRHKITKRGQNVTFRCDPISEHNRLYWYRQTLGQGPEFLTYFQNEAQLEKSRLLSDRFSAERPKGSFSTLEIQRTEQGDSAMYLCASSPPIAGGRDTQYFGPGTRLTVL.

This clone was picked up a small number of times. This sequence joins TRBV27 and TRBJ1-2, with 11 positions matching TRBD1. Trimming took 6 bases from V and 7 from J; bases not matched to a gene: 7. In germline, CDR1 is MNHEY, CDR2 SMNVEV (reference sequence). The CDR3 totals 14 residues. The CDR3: CASRPGQGVRGYTF. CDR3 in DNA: TGTGCCAGCAGGCCGGGACAGGGGGTACGTGGCTACACCTTC.

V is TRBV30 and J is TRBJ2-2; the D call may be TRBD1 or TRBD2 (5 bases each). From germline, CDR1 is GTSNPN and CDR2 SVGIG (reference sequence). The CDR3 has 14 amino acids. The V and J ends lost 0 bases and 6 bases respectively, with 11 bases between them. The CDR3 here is CAWSVLGASGELFF. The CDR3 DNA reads TGTGCCTGGAGTGTACTAGGGGCGTCCGGGGAGCTGTTTTTT.